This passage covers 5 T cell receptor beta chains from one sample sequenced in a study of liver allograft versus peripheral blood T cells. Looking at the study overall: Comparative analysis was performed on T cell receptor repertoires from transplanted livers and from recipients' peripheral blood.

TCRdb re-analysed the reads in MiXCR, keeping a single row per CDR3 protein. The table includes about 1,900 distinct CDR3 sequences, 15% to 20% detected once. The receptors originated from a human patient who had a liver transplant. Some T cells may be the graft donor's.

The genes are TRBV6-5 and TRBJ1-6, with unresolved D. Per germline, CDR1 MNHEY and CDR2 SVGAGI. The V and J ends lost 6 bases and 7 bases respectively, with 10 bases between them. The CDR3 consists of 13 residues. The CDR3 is CASSQVGNSPLHF. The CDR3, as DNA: TGTGCCAGCAGCCAGGTCGGAAATTCACCCCTCCACTTT.

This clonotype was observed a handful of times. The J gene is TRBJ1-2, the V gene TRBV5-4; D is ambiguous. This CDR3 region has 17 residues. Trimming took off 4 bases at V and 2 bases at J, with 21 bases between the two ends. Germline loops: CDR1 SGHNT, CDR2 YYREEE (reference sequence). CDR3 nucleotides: TGTGCCAGCAGCCCTTTGTCCGGAGCGGGCCTCAACTATGGCTACACCTTC. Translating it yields CASSPLSGAGLNYGYTF.

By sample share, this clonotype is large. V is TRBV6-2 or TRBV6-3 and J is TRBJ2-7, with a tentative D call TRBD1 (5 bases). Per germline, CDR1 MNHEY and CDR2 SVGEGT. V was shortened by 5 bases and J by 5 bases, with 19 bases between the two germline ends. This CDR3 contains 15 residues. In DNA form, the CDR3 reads TGTGCCAGCAGTACCCCCGTTGGGGCGCAAAACGAGCAGTACTTC. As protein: CASSTPVGAQNEQYF.

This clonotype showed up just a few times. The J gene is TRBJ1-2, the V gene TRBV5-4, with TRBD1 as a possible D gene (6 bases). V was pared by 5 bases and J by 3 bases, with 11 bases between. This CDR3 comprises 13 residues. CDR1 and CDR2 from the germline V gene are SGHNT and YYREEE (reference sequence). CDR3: CASRTGNDYGYTF. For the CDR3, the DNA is TGTGCCAGCAGGACAGGAAATGACTATGGCTACACCTTC.

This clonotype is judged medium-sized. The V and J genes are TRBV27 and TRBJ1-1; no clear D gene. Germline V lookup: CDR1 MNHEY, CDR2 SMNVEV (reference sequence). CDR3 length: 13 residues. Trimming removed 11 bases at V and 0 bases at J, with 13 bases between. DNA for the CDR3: TGTGCCCCTATAAGGGAGATGAACACTGAAGCTTTCTTT. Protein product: CAPIREMNTEAFF.